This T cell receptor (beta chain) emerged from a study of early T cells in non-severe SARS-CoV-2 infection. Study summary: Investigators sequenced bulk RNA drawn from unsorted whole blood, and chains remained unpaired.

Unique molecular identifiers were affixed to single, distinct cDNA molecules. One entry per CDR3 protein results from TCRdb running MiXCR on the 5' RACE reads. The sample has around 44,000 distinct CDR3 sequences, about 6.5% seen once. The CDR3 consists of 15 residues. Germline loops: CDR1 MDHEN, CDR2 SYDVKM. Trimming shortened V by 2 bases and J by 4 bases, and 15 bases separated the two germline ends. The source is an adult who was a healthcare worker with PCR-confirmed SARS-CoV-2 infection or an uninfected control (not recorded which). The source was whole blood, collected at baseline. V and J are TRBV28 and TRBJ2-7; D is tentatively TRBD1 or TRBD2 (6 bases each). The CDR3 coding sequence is TGTGCCAGCAGTTTAGGAGGGGGAGCCCCATACGAGCAGTACTTC. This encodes CASSLGGGAPYEQYF.